Sequencing of this T cell receptor (beta chain) was carried out in a study of beta chain features in type 1 diabetes. Sequenced material consisted of expressed TCRB transcripts (all of the isolated RNA was reverse transcribed). Repertoires were generated with immunoSEQ multiplex PCR, while TCRdb's copy carries only in-frame clones and drops some. The sample comprises 850,000 to 900,000 clones, 15% to 20% of which are singletons, and 0.02% to 0.03% rests with the top ten. General study findings and limits: TCRB repertoires of naive, central memory and Treg cells appeared more similar among patients than among healthy donors. There was a moderate but significant shortening of TCRB CDR3s in all four CD4+ subsets of Type 1 diabetes patients. Whatever favoring of shorter templates PCR might show would apply equally to patients and controls. Diminished insertions and augmented deletions at VDJ junctions characterized type 1 diabetes patients.

Worth noting for this clone: Its matching antigen is unknown.

This sequence was found in a woman under 30 in good health. Sequenced input: naive CD4+ T cells from blood.

This CDR3 reads CASLSQSNTEAFF. The CDR3, as DNA: TGTGCCAGCTTGTCCCAGTCGAACACTGAAGCTTTCTTT. The chain joins TRBV2 to TRBJ1-1; no definite D call. The CDR3 runs to 13 residues. The germline gives CDR1 SNHLY, CDR2 FYNNEI. V was shortened by 8 bases and J by 1 base, with 11 bases between the two germline ends.